This TCR beta chain was sequenced in a study of control samples from healthy donors and cancer patients. This CDR3 contains 17 residues. Trimming cost V 0 bases and J 0 bases, with 15 bases left between them. Germline V lookup: CDR1 LGHNA, CDR2 YNFKEQ. This table comes from immunoSEQ multiplex PCR, and its TCRdb copy is limited to in-frame clones, with some not included. The sample includes fewer than 200,000 clones, about 90% seen only once; the top ten take 1.4%. The TCR sequence derives from a woman between 50 and 59 years old in good health. Sequencing input: blood. The V and J genes are TRBV4-2 and TRBJ2-7; D is possibly TRBD2 (7 bases). In DNA, the CDR3 is TGTGCCAGCAGCCAAGAGGGGGGGGAACAGGGCTCCTACGAGCAGTACTTC. Translating gives CASSQEGGEQGSYEQYF.